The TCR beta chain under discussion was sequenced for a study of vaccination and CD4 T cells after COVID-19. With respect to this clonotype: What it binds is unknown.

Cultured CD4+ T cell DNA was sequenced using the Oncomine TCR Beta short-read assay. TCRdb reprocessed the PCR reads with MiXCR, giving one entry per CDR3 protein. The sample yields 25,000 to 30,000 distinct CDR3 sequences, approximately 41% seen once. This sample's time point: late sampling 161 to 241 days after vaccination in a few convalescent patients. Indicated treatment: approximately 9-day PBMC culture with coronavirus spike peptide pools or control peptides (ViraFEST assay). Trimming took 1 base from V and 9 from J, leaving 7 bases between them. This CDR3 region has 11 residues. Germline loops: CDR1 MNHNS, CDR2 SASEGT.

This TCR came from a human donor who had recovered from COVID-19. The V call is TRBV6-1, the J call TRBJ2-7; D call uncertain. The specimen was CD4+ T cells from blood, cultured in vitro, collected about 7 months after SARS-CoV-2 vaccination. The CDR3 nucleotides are TGTGCCAGCAGTGAAGGACTGTGGCAGTACTTC. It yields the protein CASSEGLWQYF.